The sequence of this TCR beta chain was determined in a study of T-cell reconstitution after alpha-beta-depleted transplantation in children. The TCRbeta library was prepared with unique molecular identifiers. One entry per CDR3 protein, called by TCRdb with MiXCR from the PCR reads. The table includes around 94,000 distinct CDR3 sequences, approximately 8% detected once. Study results and caveats: Recipient T cells and thymic progenitors that survived were the source of the high TCRbeta diversity seen at day 60 in some patients. Several hundred expanded graft clones reportedly gave rise to the alpha-beta T cells present about two months after transplant. Most T-cell counts and diversity one year after the transplant came from T cells that were newly produced.

This clonotype came up a few times. Antigen: not known. The V end lost 6 bases, the J end lost 0 bases, and 7 bases lay between the germline ends. This CDR3 comprises 13 residues. Germline V CDR1 and CDR2: MNHNY, SVGAGI (reference sequence). This sequence originates from a boy aged 2 to 10 with acute lymphoblastic leukemia, due to receive a stem cell transplant. This rearrangement joins TRBV6-6 to TRBJ2-3; no clear D gene. Sequencing was performed on PBMCs, taken before TCRalphabeta/CD19-depleted stem cell transplant. The CDR3 region is CASRPTSTDTQYF. Here the CDR3 DNA reads TGTGCCAGCAGGCCCACTAGCACAGATACGCAGTATTTT.